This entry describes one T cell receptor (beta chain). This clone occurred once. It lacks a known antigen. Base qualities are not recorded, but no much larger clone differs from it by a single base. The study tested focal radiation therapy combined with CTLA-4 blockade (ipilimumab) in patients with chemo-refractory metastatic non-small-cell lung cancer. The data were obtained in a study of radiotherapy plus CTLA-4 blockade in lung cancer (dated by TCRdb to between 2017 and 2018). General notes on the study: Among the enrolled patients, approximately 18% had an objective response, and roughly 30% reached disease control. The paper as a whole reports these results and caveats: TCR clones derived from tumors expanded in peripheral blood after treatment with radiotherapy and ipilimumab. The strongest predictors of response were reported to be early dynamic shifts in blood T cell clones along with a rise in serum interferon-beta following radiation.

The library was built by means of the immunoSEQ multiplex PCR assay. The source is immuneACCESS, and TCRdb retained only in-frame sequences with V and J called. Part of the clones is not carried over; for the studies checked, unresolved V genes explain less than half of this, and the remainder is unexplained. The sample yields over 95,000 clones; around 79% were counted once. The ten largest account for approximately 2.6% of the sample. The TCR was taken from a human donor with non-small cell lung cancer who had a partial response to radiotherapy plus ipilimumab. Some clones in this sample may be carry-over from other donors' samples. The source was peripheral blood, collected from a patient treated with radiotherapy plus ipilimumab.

The nucleotide sequence reads as follows: TGCGCCAGCAGCCTCCGGGATCCCACCACCGGGGAGCTGTTTTTT. This gives the protein CASSLRDPTTGELFF. The chain links TRBV5-1 with TRBJ2-2, with a weak D call of TRBD2 (5 bases match). Sequences SGHRS (CDR1) and YFSETQ (CDR2) are obtained from the germline V gene. V was cut back by 4 bases and J by 4 bases, leaving a gap of 14 bases between them. The CDR3 starts with the cysteine, ends with the phenylalanine, and has 15 residues. Only the CDR3 DNA stays, 45 bases, in frame from base 1.